Listed below are T cell receptor beta chains from one sample, sequenced in a study of blood T cells in healthy people across ages. TCRdb itself ran the 5' RACE reads through MiXCR, one entry per CDR3 protein. The table shows fewer than 2,000,000 distinct CDR3 sequences, with 30% to 35% occurring only once. Material: blood. These receptors were collected from a woman in her 30s in good health. Each CDR3 is given with its conserved first and last residue. D genes are given only for firm matches. Clone sizes are given selectively: once, few, many, or a class where the clone is expanded.

.,.,TRBV7-9,TRBJ2-7,CASWGPLAYEQYF,TGTGCCAGCTGGGGGCCACTAGCCTACGAGCAGTACTTC
TRBD2,.,TRBV3-1,TRBJ2-1,CASSQNRISGVYNEQFF,TGTGCCAGCAGCCAAAATAGGATTAGCGGGGTTTACAATGAGCAGTTCTTC
.,few,TRBV28,TRBJ2-1,CASSYTSKGVEFF,TGTGCCAGCAGTTACACCTCGAAGGGAGTAGAGTTCTTC
.,.,TRBV7-8,TRBJ2-1,CASSLIFLRNGNNEQFF,TGTGCCAGCAGCTTAATTTTTTTGAGGAATGGTAACAATGAGCAGTTCTTC
.,.,TRBV27,TRBJ1-1,CASSLSSGSTEAFF,TGTGCCAGCAGTTTATCGTCAGGGAGCACTGAAGCTTTCTTT
TRBD1,few,TRBV12-3/TRBV12-4,TRBJ1-2,CASSMGQVVYGYTF,TGTGCCAGCAGTATGGGACAGGTAGTCTATGGCTACACCTTC
.,few,TRBV7-9,TRBJ2-5,CASLLSGRETQYF,TGTGCCAGCTTACTTAGTGGGAGAGAGACCCAGTACTTC
TRBD1,.,TRBV2,TRBJ1-4,CASSPDRGRYEKLFF,TGTGCCAGCAGTCCTGACAGGGGGCGGTATGAAAAACTGTTTTTT
TRBD2,few,TRBV15,TRBJ2-5,CATSRGTSGSGETQYF,TGTGCCACCAGCAGAGGGACTAGCGGGAGTGGTGAGACCCAGTACTTC
TRBD1,.,TRBV28,TRBJ2-4,CASRTQGNQYF,TGTGCCAGCAGGACACAGGGGAATCAGTACTTC
.,few,TRBV29-1,TRBJ2-1,CSASTGFHEQFF,TGCAGCGCCTCCACAGGGTTCCATGAGCAGTTCTTC
.,few,TRBV7-3,TRBJ2-1,CASSHAPVSGINNEQFF,TGTGCCAGCAGTCACGCTCCAGTTTCGGGTATAAACAATGAGCAGTTCTTC
.,.,TRBV7-3,TRBJ2-7,CASSLAAGAAYEQYF,TGTGCCAGCAGCTTAGCCGCGGGGGCAGCCTACGAGCAGTACTTC
TRBD2,few,TRBV4-1,TRBJ2-7,CASSQGRLAGAENEQYF,TGCGCCAGCAGCCAAGGAAGGCTAGCGGGGGCGGAGAACGAGCAGTACTTC
TRBD1,.,TRBV5-1,TRBJ1-5,CASSLARPRTGDSNQPQHF,TGCGCCAGCAGCTTGGCCCGCCCTCGTACAGGGGATAGCAATCAGCCCCAGCATTTT
TRBD2,.,TRBV5-1,TRBJ2-5,CASSFTSGRIETQYF,TGCGCCAGCAGCTTTACTAGCGGGAGGATAGAGACCCAGTACTTC
.,.,TRBV28,TRBJ2-3,CASITAGVTDTQYF,TGTGCCAGCATCACGGCCGGTGTCACAGATACGCAGTATTTT
.,.,TRBV27,TRBJ2-7,CASRGPPAGQYF,TGTGCCAGCAGAGGGCCCCCCGCAGGGCAGTACTTC
.,.,TRBV11-2,TRBJ2-7,CASSSASPLEQYF,TGTGCCAGCAGCTCCGCCTCCCCTCTCGAGCAGTACTTC
TRBD1,many,TRBV29-1,TRBJ2-7,CSASVGTGAYEQYF,TGCAGCGCATCCGTCGGGACAGGAGCCTACGAGCAGTACTTC
TRBD2,.,TRBV6-5,TRBJ2-3,CASSMTRGVPGDTQYF,TGTGCCAGCAGTATGACCCGGGGGGTCCCGGGGGATACGCAGTATTTT
.,.,TRBV14,TRBJ2-5,CASSQDRPWDKETQYF,TGTGCCAGCAGCCAAGACCGTCCGTGGGACAAAGAGACCCAGTACTTC
TRBD2,few,TRBV28,TRBJ2-2,CASTVAGANTGELFF,TGTGCCAGCACGGTAGCGGGAGCGAACACCGGGGAGCTGTTTTTT
.,.,TRBV4-1,TRBJ2-1,CASSQGPNGGPRIYNEQFF,TGCGCCAGCAGCCAGGGTCCTAACGGGGGGCCAAGAATCTACAATGAGCAGTTCTTC
TRBD1,.,TRBV20-1,TRBJ2-7,CSASEGATYEQYF,TGCAGTGCTAGTGAGGGGGCTACCTACGAGCAGTACTTC
.,.,TRBV20-1,TRBJ2-5,CSASLDGETQYF,TGCAGTGCTAGTTTGGACGGGGAGACCCAGTACTTC
TRBD2,many,TRBV29-1,TRBJ2-1,CSVEEFLAGEPDNEQFF,TGCAGCGTTGAAGAATTCCTGGCGGGAGAGCCCGACAATGAGCAGTTCTTC
TRBD2,.,TRBV2,TRBJ2-1,CASSEKIAGGSEQFF,TGTGCCAGCAGTGAAAAGATAGCGGGGGGCAGTGAGCAGTTCTTC
.,few,TRBV20-1,TRBJ2-1,CSARSEVWFSFF,TGCAGTGCTAGGAGCGAGGTATGGTTCTCGTTCTTC
.,few,TRBV7-3,TRBJ2-1,CASSFFGGSSYNEQFF,TGTGCCAGCAGCTTCTTCGGCGGTAGCTCCTACAATGAGCAGTTCTTC
.,.,TRBV20-1,TRBJ1-4,CSARDYEETNEKLFF,TGCAGTGCTAGAGATTACGAGGAAACTAATGAAAAACTGTTTTTT
TRBD2,few,TRBV5-6,TRBJ2-1,CASSLAGGPPSSYNEQFF,TGTGCCAGCAGCTTAGCGGGAGGGCCGCCCAGCTCCTACAATGAGCAGTTCTTC
.,few,TRBV18,TRBJ2-3,CASSPKVFQGGTDTQYF,TGTGCCAGCTCACCAAAGGTATTTCAAGGGGGCACAGATACGCAGTATTTT
.,.,TRBV27,TRBJ1-2,CASSLNLARGYTF,TGTGCCAGCAGTTTAAACCTCGCCAGGGGCTACACCTTC
.,few,TRBV5-1,TRBJ2-7,CASSLAGLLDEQYF,TGCGCCAGCAGCTTGGCAGGGCTTTTGGACGAGCAGTACTTC
.,.,TRBV11-2,TRBJ1-6,CASSLLRTTNSPLHF,TGTGCCAGCAGCTTGTTGAGGACTACTAATTCACCCCTCCACTTT
.,few,TRBV6-1,TRBJ1-2,CASKGQFGPNYGYTF,TGTGCCAGCAAAGGACAGTTTGGTCCTAACTATGGCTACACCTTC
TRBD1,.,TRBV9,TRBJ2-1,CASSVATGGGGQFF,TGTGCCAGCAGCGTAGCTACAGGGGGCGGTGGGCAGTTCTTC
.,.,TRBV10-1,TRBJ1-4,CASSEGFGEKLFF,TGCGCCAGCAGTGAGGGTTTTGGCGAAAAACTGTTTTTT
.,few,TRBV20-1,TRBJ2-7,CSAGFGLGILRAYEQYF,TGCAGTGCCGGCTTTGGGCTAGGGATTTTGAGAGCCTACGAGCAGTACTTC
TRBD2,few,TRBV20-1,TRBJ2-5,CSARAPPGLAGTKETQYF,TGCAGTGCTAGAGCCCCCCCAGGACTAGCGGGGACGAAAGAGACCCAGTACTTC
.,.,TRBV4-1,TRBJ2-1,CASSPKVRDNNEQFF,TGCGCCAGCAGCCCCAAGGTCCGGGATAACAATGAGCAGTTCTTC
TRBD2,.,TRBV15,TRBJ2-1,CATAGTSGNGSYNEQFF,TGTGCCACGGCCGGGACTAGCGGGAATGGTTCCTACAATGAGCAGTTCTTC
.,.,TRBV5-5,TRBJ2-7,CASSQPTGATYGQYF,TGTGCCAGCAGCCAACCGACAGGTGCGACCTACGGGCAGTACTTC
TRBD2,.,TRBV12-3/TRBV12-4,TRBJ2-1,CAGSLEPSGRSEQFF,TGTGCCGGCAGTTTAGAACCCAGCGGGAGGTCTGAGCAGTTCTTC
.,.,TRBV7-2,TRBJ2-1,CASSLEGTPSHNEQFF,TGTGCCAGCAGCTTAGAAGGGACTCCCTCCCACAATGAGCAGTTCTTC
TRBD2,many,TRBV7-8,TRBJ2-7,CASSLREGGSGEQYF,TGTGCCAGCAGCTTGAGGGAGGGAGGATCGGGCGAGCAGTACTTC
.,.,TRBV29-1,TRBJ2-3,CSIRGPGLTDTQYF,TGCAGCATAAGGGGCCCGGGCCTCACAGATACGCAGTATTTT
.,.,TRBV6-1,TRBJ1-2,CASSERGGIPRAIYGYTF,TGTGCCAGCAGTGAACGGGGAGGGATCCCACGCGCCATCTATGGCTACACCTTC
.,.,TRBV5-1,TRBJ2-1,CASSPSEGAFYEQFF,TGCGCCAGCAGCCCTTCGGAGGGGGCCTTCTATGAGCAGTTCTTC
.,.,TRBV20-1,TRBJ2-3,CSARNPLAGGADTQYF,TGCAGTGCTAGAAACCCTCTAGCAGGAGGGGCAGATACGCAGTATTTT